Included here is one T cell receptor (beta chain) sequence, with context. With 60 Vbeta and 13 Jbeta primers, the PCR was carried out. Some clones are missing from TCRdb's copy, which holds only in-frame ones; the method was immunoSEQ multiplex PCR. This table has 110,000 to 150,000 clones, roughly four fifths appearing once. The data originate from a study of cytomegalovirus exposure and HLA in healthy donors. The CDR3 is made up of 14 amino acids. With V trimmed by 8 bases and J by 1 base, 5 bases remained unmatched. Germline values: CDR1 SNHLY, CDR2 FYNNEI. The sequenced material came from PBMCs. J is TRBJ2-1 and V is TRBV2; 7 bases are a match to TRBD2. The receptor was isolated from a woman aged 40 to 55 in good health and CMV-seronegative. CDR3 DNA: TGTGCCAGCGGGAGGGCCACATCCTACAATGAGCAGTTCTTC. It encodes CASGRATSYNEQFF.